This T cell receptor (beta chain) was retrieved from a study of CD8 T cells in Susac syndrome. Study-level information: Patients with Susac syndrome were therapy-naive, on corticosteroids, or on intravenous immunoglobulin alone at the time that blood was drawn.

Reverse transcription of roughly 0.5 to 1 ug RNA was carried out with random hexamers. The authors amplified TCR beta CDR3 across 54 Vbeta and 13 Jbeta using immunoSEQ multiplex PCR. MiXCR, applied by TCRdb to the immunoSEQ multiplex PCR reads, yields one record per CDR3 protein. The sample has 80,000 or so distinct CDR3 sequences, 90% to 97% seen once; the top ten hold 0.4% to 0.45%. The CDR3 is made up of 15 amino acids. V lost 2 bases and J lost 7, with 15 bases in between. Per the germline V gene, CDR1 is ENHRY and CDR2 is SYGVKD. Points on this clonotype: No antigen is known for it.

Study-wide results and caveats: The study recognized that its TCR sequencing and HLA analysis covered a relatively small number of individuals.

Each Susac syndrome patient had definite or probable disease by recently defined criteria. The chain is built from TRBV10-3 and TRBJ2-1; TRBD1 might be the D (6 bases). Source material: CD8+ T cells from PBMCs. This TCR derives from a human donor with Susac syndrome. CDR3 amino acids: CAISERGQTENEQFF. The CDR3 nucleotides are TGTGCCATCAGTGAGCGAGGACAGACAGAGAATGAGCAGTTCTTC.